These 18 T cell receptor beta chains were all obtained from the same sample, sequenced in a study of blood T cell repertoires in COVID-19. Measured with immunoSEQ multiplex PCR; TCRdb has only the in-frame clones, and not every one. The sample has hundreds of thousands of clones, roughly nine tenths seen once. Sample: peripheral blood. These receptors all come from a man aged 40-50 years with acute or convalescent COVID-19.

The V and J genes are TRBV4-1 and TRBJ2-3; TRBD2 agrees at 16 bases. Losses at the gene ends were 1 base for V and 6 bases for J; bases not matched to a gene: 7. Looked up from germline, CDR1 is MGHRA and CDR2 is YSYEKL. This CDR3 has 18 residues. The CDR3 region is CASSQAGTSGGAGDTQYF. The DNA of the CDR3 is TGCGCCAGCAGCCAAGCTGGGACTAGCGGGGGGGCCGGTGATACGCAGTATTTT.

The chain links TRBV2 to TRBJ1-1, with TRBD1 identical over 7 bases. The J segment lost 4 bases and the V segment lost 8 bases, leaving 7 bases of the junction unmatched. CDR1 is SNHLY and CDR2 is FYNNEI in the germline V gene. CDR3 length equals 13 residues. CDR3 in DNA: TGTGCCAGCCGGGACAGACTAACCACTGAAGCTTTCTTT. Its protein product is CASRDRLTTEAFF. Together with reference TRBV2 and TRBJ1-1, the CDR3 gives the full variable domain: EPEVTQTPSHQVTQMGQEVILRCVPISNHLYFYWYRQILGQKVEFLVSFYNNEISEKSEIFDDQFSVERPDGSNFTLKIRSTKLEDSAMYFCASRDRLTTEAFFGQGTRLTVV.

The rearrangement links TRBV24-1 to TRBJ2-7, with 8 bases that match TRBD1. The CDR3 loop spans 13 amino acids. J gave up 6 bases and V 3 bases, and 3 bases lay outside the gene matches. Germline V gene sequence: CDR1 KGHDR, CDR2 SFDVKD. CDR3 sequence: CATSDLTGGEQYF. The CDR3 DNA reads TGTGCCACCAGTGATCTTACAGGGGGCGAGCAGTACTTC.

This chain connects TRBV5-6 to TRBJ2-2, with 8 bases aligning to TRBD2. V was clipped by 4 bases and J by 4 bases; unmatched bases: 6. The CDR3 consists of 15 residues. Germline CDR1 SGHDT, CDR2 YYEEEE. The CDR3 loop is CASSPAAGGTGELFF. The DNA of the CDR3 is TGTGCCAGCAGCCCGGCGGCGGGAGGCACCGGGGAGCTGTTTTTT.

The chain recombines TRBV6-5 with TRBJ2-7; the match to TRBD1 covers 7 bases. CDR1 is MNHEY and CDR2 is SVGAGI in the germline V gene. V shed 6 bases and J 3 bases; nucleotides not matched to a gene: 5. The CDR3 sequence is 13 residues long. CDR3 bases: TGTGCCAGCAGACGACAGGGAAGCTACGAGCAGTACTTC. This translates into CASRRQGSYEQYF.

The chain joins TRBV6-6 to TRBJ2-7; TRBD2 matches 7 bases. Germline V gene data show CDR1 as MNHNY and CDR2 as SVGAGI (reference sequence). There are 13 residues in the CDR3. J was trimmed by 3 bases and V by 4 bases; bases with no gene match: 3. The CDR3 coding sequence is TGTGCCAGCAGTTTCGGGACTAACTACGAGCAGTACTTC. Amino acids: CASSFGTNYEQYF.

The chain couples TRBV5-1 to TRBJ1-1; TRBD1 matches 9 bases. This CDR3 comprises 14 residues. Germline V CDR1 and CDR2: SGHRS, YFSETQ. Losses at the gene ends were 3 bases for V and 4 bases for J; bases not matched to a gene: 4. The CDR3 sequence is CASSSGQGGTEAFF. DNA for the CDR3: TGCGCCAGCAGCTCGGGACAGGGCGGCACTGAAGCTTTCTTT. Using reference TRBV5-1 and TRBJ1-1 for the parts outside the CDR3, the full variable domain is KAGVTQTPRYLIKTRGQQVTLSCSPISGHRSVSWYQQTPGQGLQFLFEYFSETQRNKGNFPGRFSGRQFSNSRSEMNVSTLELGDSALYLCASSSGQGGTEAFFGQGTRLTVV.

The gene calls are TRBV9 and TRBJ2-1; TRBD1 aligns across 7 bases. V was pared by 2 bases and J by 4 bases, with 9 bases of the junction left unmatched. Germline V lookup: CDR1 SGDLS, CDR2 YYNGEE. The CDR3 contains 16 residues. CDR3 region: CASSVDSSTGYNEQFF. DNA for the CDR3: TGTGCCAGCAGCGTCGACAGTTCGACAGGGTACAATGAGCAGTTCTTC.

The chain couples TRBV29-1 to TRBJ2-1; 8 bases agree with TRBD2. CDR1 and CDR2 from the germline V gene are SQVTM and ANQGSEA. The V and J ends lost 8 bases and 3 bases, in that order; junction bases with no gene match: 9. The CDR3 runs 14 residues. The CDR3 bases are TGCAGCACCAAAGCGGGAGACCTCTACAATGAGCAGTTCTTC. Translating gives CSTKAGDLYNEQFF.

The CDR3 DNA is TGTGCCAGTAGCGGTTTGATGAACACTGAAGCTTTCTTT. It encodes CASSGLMNTEAFF. The V and J genes are TRBV19 and TRBJ1-1; no clear D gene. The CDR3 loop spans 13 amino acids. Trimming took off 6 bases at V and 0 bases at J, with 8 bases between the two ends. Germline-derived CDR1 and CDR2 are LNHDA and SQIVND (reference sequence).

The chain uses TRBV4-2 and TRBJ1-3; D may be TRBD1 (6 bases). V was pared by 0 bases and J by 4 bases, with 13 bases between. Per the germline V gene, CDR1 is LGHNA and CDR2 is YNFKEQ. The CDR3 spans 16 residues. The CDR3 coding sequence is TGTGCCAGCAGCCAAGATTTGGGGGCTTACGGAAACACCATATATTTT. It encodes CASSQDLGAYGNTIYF.

The chain carries TRBV2 and TRBJ2-2, with TRBD1 matching over 7 bases. J was trimmed by 3 bases and V by 7 bases; bases with no gene match: 8. From germline, CDR1 is SNHLY and CDR2 FYNNEI. This CDR3 has 15 residues. In nucleotides, the CDR3 is TGTGCCAGCAAAGGCAATACAGGGGACACCGGGGAGCTGTTTTTT. This sequence encodes CASKGNTGDTGELFF.

This clone was seen only once. The rearrangement uses TRBV20-1 and TRBJ2-3, with 10 bases aligning to TRBD2. Germline CDR1 DFQATT, CDR2 SNEGSKA (reference sequence). The V and J ends lost 3 bases and 7 bases, in that order; junction bases with no gene match: 7. CDR3 length: 14 amino acids. CDR3 amino acids: CSASGASGSNTQYF. The CDR3 nucleotides are TGCAGTGCTAGTGGGGCTAGCGGGAGTAATACGCAGTATTTT.

The rearrangement uses TRBV5-1 and TRBJ1-1; maybe TRBD1 (6 bases). Looked up from germline, CDR1 is SGHRS and CDR2 is YFSETQ. Trimming cost V 0 bases and J 4 bases, with 7 bases left between them. The CDR3 sequence is 13 residues long. CDR3 amino acids: CASSLDRVTEAFF. In DNA, the CDR3 is TGCGCCAGCAGCTTGGACAGGGTCACTGAAGCTTTCTTT.

This clone has only one observation. The same CDR3 can be traced to other DNA sequences in this sample. The V gene is TRBV13, the J gene TRBJ2-2, with unresolved D. The CDR3 totals 14 residues. The germline V gene encodes CDR1 PRHDT and CDR2 FYEKMQ (reference sequence). The germline V and J ends were trimmed by 0 bases and 5 bases, with 7 bases remaining between them. CDR3 sequence (DNA): TGTGCCAGCAGCTTAGGTCGCAGTACCGGGGAGCTGTTTTTT. Translation: CASSLGRSTGELFF.

The chain recombines TRBV6-5 with TRBJ1-3, with D tentatively TRBD1 (6 bases). This CDR3 region has 14 residues. Trimming cost V 6 bases and J 1 base, with 10 bases left between them. Germline loops: CDR1 MNHEY, CDR2 SVGAGI. As DNA, the CDR3 is TGTGCCAGCAGCCCAGGGGCGTCTGGAAACACCATATATTTT. Translated: CASSPGASGNTIYF.

The chain has TRBV5-1 and TRBJ2-2; 8 nucleotides line up with TRBD1. Trimming took 6 bases from V and 0 from J; bases not matched to a gene: 13. The CDR3 is made up of 18 amino acids. The germline gives CDR1 SGHRS, CDR2 YFSETQ. As DNA, the CDR3 is TGCGCCAGCAAGAGAACAGGGGGGAATGGGGCGAACACCGGGGAGCTGTTTTTT. Its protein product is CASKRTGGNGANTGELFF.

The CDR3 nucleotides are TGCGCCAGCAGCTTAAACACAGATTCTAACTATGGCTACACCTTC. Amino acid sequence: CASSLNTDSNYGYTF. The rearrangement links TRBV5-1 to TRBJ1-2; D unresolved. Germline CDR1 SGHRS, CDR2 YFSETQ. The CDR3 has 15 residues. V was clipped by 2 bases and J by 0 bases, with 11 bases between them.